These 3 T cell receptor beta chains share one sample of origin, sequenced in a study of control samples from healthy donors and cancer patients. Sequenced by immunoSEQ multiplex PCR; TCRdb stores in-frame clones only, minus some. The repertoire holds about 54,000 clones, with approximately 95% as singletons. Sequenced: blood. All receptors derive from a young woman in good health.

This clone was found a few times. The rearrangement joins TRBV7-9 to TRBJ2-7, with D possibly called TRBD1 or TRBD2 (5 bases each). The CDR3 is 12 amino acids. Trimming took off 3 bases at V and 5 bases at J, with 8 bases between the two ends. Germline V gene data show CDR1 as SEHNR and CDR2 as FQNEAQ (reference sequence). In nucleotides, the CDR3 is TGTGCCAGCAGCTTCAGGGACCACGAGCAGTACTTC. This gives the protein CASSFRDHEQYF.

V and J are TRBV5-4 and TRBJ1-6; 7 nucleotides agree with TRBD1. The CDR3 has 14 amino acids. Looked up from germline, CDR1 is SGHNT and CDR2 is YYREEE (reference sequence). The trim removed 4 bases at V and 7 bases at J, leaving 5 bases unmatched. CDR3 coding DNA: TGTGCCAGCAGCCCCGGACAGGAGAATTCACCCCTCCACTTT. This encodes CASSPGQENSPLHF.

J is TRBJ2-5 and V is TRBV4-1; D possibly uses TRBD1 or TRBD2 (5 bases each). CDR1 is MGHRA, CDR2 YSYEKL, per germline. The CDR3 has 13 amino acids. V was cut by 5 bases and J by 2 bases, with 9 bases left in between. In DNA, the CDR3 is TGCGCCAGCAGCGGGACCCCACAAGAGACCCAGTACTTC. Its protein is CASSGTPQETQYF.